The 10 T cell receptor beta chains presented below share a single source sample, sequenced in a study of OX40 agonist ivuxolimab in advanced cancers. Receptors were amplified or captured by the immunoSEQ multiplex PCR assay. Sourced from immuneACCESS, this table was stored by TCRdb with only in-frame sequences that have V and J called. A share of the clones is absent; for the studies checked, an unresolved V gene accounts for under half, and the remainder has no known explanation. The sample table records tens of thousands of clones; about nine tenths of these occur just once. The ten largest clones capture approximately 4% of the sample. The input for sequencing was CD4+ or CD8+ T cells sorted from blood, taken in a trial of the OX40 agonist ivuxolimab. All receptors come from an adult with an advanced solid tumor such as melanoma, head and neck, liver or kidney cancer.

This chain uses TRBV20-1 with TRBJ2-7; D remains unclear. The germline CDR1 and CDR2 sequences are DFQATT and SNEGSKA (reference sequence). Deletions cut 5 bases from V and 4 bases from J, with 9 bases between. The CDR3 length is 11 residues. In DNA, the CDR3 is TGCAGTGCTTTGGTCGGGTACGAGCAGTACTTC. This sequence encodes CSALVGYEQYF.

This sequence joins TRBV5-1 and TRBJ1-2; D remains ambiguous. The CDR3 contains 14 residues. The ends were cut back, 0 bases at V and 2 bases at J, with 8 bases in the middle. Looked up from germline, CDR1 is SGHRS and CDR2 is YFSETQ. The CDR3 reads CASSLGTENYGYTF. Here the CDR3 DNA reads TGCGCCAGCAGCTTGGGGACGGAGAACTATGGCTACACCTTC.

In DNA form, the CDR3 reads TGTGCCAGCAGTACAGGGGGGGAGACCCAGTACTTC. This translates into CASSTGGETQYF. The chain has TRBV28 and TRBJ2-5; 8 bases line up with TRBD1. Losses at the gene ends were 5 bases for V and 5 bases for J; bases not matched to a gene: 1. CDR1 is MDHEN, CDR2 SYDVKM, per germline. CDR3 length: 12 residues.

The chain uses TRBV10-3 and TRBJ2-1; 14 bases fit TRBD2. The CDR3 has 17 residues. V shed 7 bases and J 3 bases; nucleotides not matched to a gene: 8. Per germline, CDR1 ENHRY and CDR2 SYGVKD. The CDR3 sequence is CAITAGTSGSIYNEQFF. CDR3 nucleotides: TGTGCCATCACCGCCGGGACTAGCGGGAGTATCTACAATGAGCAGTTCTTC.

The chain combines TRBV5-1 with TRBJ2-1, with D maybe TRBD2 (6 bases). The CDR3 spans 14 residues. CDR1 and CDR2 (germline): SGHRS, YFSETQ. V was clipped by 1 base and J by 10 bases, with 15 bases between them. The CDR3 coding sequence is TGCGCCAGCAGCTTGACTGGTTCGGGGGACGAGCAGTTCTTC. This gives the protein CASSLTGSGDEQFF.

The J gene is TRBJ2-7, the V gene TRBV27; 8 bases line up with TRBD2. The CDR3 loop spans 16 amino acids. The V segment lost 2 bases and the J segment 4 bases; nucleotides outside the gene matches: 10. In germline, CDR1 is MNHEY, CDR2 SMNVEV (reference sequence). This chain's CDR3 is CASSLPVGSGKYEQYF. CDR3 nucleotides: TGTGCCAGCAGTTTACCCGTGGGTAGCGGGAAGTACGAGCAGTACTTC.

Only one count was recorded for this clone. The V gene is TRBV7-9, the J gene TRBJ2-1, with TRBD2 matching 10 bases. This CDR3 contains 16 residues. Germline-derived CDR1 and CDR2 are SEHNR and FQNEAQ (reference sequence). The trim removed 0 bases at V and 9 bases at J, leaving 8 bases unmatched. The CDR3, as DNA: TGTGCCAGCAGCTTAGCTCTAGCGGGAGTAGCAGGTGAGCAGTTCTTC. Translating it yields CASSLALAGVAGEQFF.

The rearrangement uses TRBV6-1 and TRBJ1-2; TRBD1 is a possible D gene (6 bases). Germline V gene lookup returns CDR1 MNHNS and CDR2 SASEGT. V lost 0 bases and J 4 bases, leaving 12 bases between the germline ends. The CDR3 loop spans 15 amino acids. CDR3 nucleotide sequence: TGTGCCAGCAGTGAAGCTTGGCAGGGGAGCTATGGCTACACCTTC. Translation gives CASSEAWQGSYGYTF.

This clone was recorded once. V gene TRBV5-4 combines with J gene TRBJ2-1; D gene unclear. CDR1 and CDR2 (germline): SGHNT, YYREEE (reference sequence). Trimming pared 2 bases from V and 4 bases from J, leaving 4 bases between. The CDR3 length is 12 residues. The CDR3: CASSFTYNEQFF. The CDR3 DNA reads TGTGCCAGCAGCTTTACGTACAATGAGCAGTTCTTC.

The rearrangement links TRBV18 to TRBJ1-3; D ambiguous. The CDR3 sequence is 13 residues long. Germline CDR1 and CDR2: KGHSH and LQKENI. Trimming pared 6 bases from V and 0 bases from J, leaving 6 bases between. The CDR3 here is CASSQNSGNTIYF. CDR3 bases: TGTGCCAGCTCGCAGAACTCTGGAAACACCATATATTTT.